Listed here are 32 T cell receptor beta chains from one sample, sequenced in a study of beta chain features in type 1 diabetes. Reverse transcribing all isolated RNA meant expressed TCRB transcripts were sequenced. Only in-frame clones appear in the TCRdb table, and some are missing; sequencing was by immunoSEQ multiplex PCR. The sample consists of 150,000 to 190,000 clones, over 8.5% of them appearing once. Sequenced input: central memory CD4+ T cells from blood. The receptors shown here come from a man between 18 and 35 years old in good health.

The genes are TRBV30 and TRBJ2-6; no clear D gene. The CDR3 runs to 13 residues. CDR1 and CDR2 from the germline V gene are GTSNPN and SVGIG (reference sequence). Trimming took off 4 bases at V and 15 bases at J, with 19 bases between the two ends. The CDR3 DNA sequence: TGTGCCTGGACCAAGGACCAGCCACACGCCCTGACTTTC. Residues: CAWTKDQPHALTF.

This clone has just a few counts. The chain recombines TRBV7-2 with TRBJ1-1, with D unclear. V was cut by 2 bases and J by 0 bases, with 7 bases left in between. The CDR3 loop spans 14 amino acids. Germline V gene data show CDR1 as SGHTA and CDR2 as FQGNSA. The CDR3 protein is CASSLNQLNTEAFF. The DNA of the CDR3 is TGTGCCAGCAGCTTAAATCAGCTGAACACTGAAGCTTTCTTT.

Only a few counts were recorded for this clone. The chain combines TRBV30 with TRBJ2-2; D gene unclear. The CDR3 is 14 amino acids. Germline V gene sequence: CDR1 GTSNPN, CDR2 SVGIG (reference sequence). Deletions cut 2 bases from V and 3 bases from J, with 10 bases between. The CDR3 DNA reads TGTGCCTGGAGTCCCTTTGCAGACACCGGGGAGCTGTTTTTT. Translated, it gives CAWSPFADTGELFF.

This clone was seen only a few times. J is TRBJ1-1 and V is TRBV29-1; possibly TRBD1 for D (6 bases). The CDR3 is 10 amino acids. The V and J ends lost 7 bases and 3 bases respectively, with 6 bases between them. The germline CDR1 and CDR2 sequences are SQVTM and ANQGSEA. CDR3 protein: CSGQDTEAFF. The CDR3 DNA follows: TGCAGCGGACAGGACACTGAAGCTTTCTTT.

On this clone itself: In the same sample, other DNA sequences code for this CDR3. V and J are TRBV5-1 and TRBJ2-7, with 11 nucleotides matching TRBD2. The ends lost 4 bases at V and 3 bases at J; junction bases unmatched: 3. The CDR3 length is 14 residues. Per the germline V gene, CDR1 is SGHRS and CDR2 is YFSETQ. DNA for the CDR3: TGCGCCAGCAGCCTAACTAGCGGGAGCTACGAGCAGTACTTC. Protein product: CASSLTSGSYEQYF.

V is TRBV5-1 and J is TRBJ2-6, with D perhaps given as TRBD1 or TRBD2 (5 bases each). This CDR3 contains 16 residues. Looked up from germline, CDR1 is SGHRS and CDR2 is YFSETQ. Trimming took 2 bases from V and 0 from J, leaving 9 bases between them. The DNA for the CDR3 is TGCGCCAGCAGCTTAGGGACCTCCTCTGGGGCCAACGTCCTGACTTTC. Amino acid sequence: CASSLGTSSGANVLTF.

V usage is TRBV4-3 and J usage is TRBJ1-4; D uncertain. From germline, CDR1 is LGHNA and CDR2 YSLEER. Trimming removed 0 bases at V and 0 bases at J, with 11 bases between. The CDR3 runs 17 residues. The CDR3 sequence is CASSQDRPGSTNEKLFF. CDR3 sequence (DNA): TGCGCCAGCAGCCAAGACAGACCCGGGTCAACTAATGAAAAACTGTTTTTT.

This clone was observed at least ten times. J is TRBJ1-2 and V is TRBV7-2; 8 nucleotides agree with TRBD1. CDR3 length: 17 residues. After removal of 1 base from V and 2 bases from J, the junction contained 9 bases not matched to a gene. The germline CDR1 and CDR2 sequences are SGHTA and FQGNSA. DNA of the CDR3: TGTGCCAGCAGCTTAGACGATTCGGGACAGGCGAACTATGGCTACACCTTC. Amino acids: CASSLDDSGQANYGYTF. Supplemented by reference TRBV7-2 and TRBJ1-2, the full variable domain reads GAGVSQSPSNKVTEKGKDVELRCDPISGHTALYWYRQSLGQGLEFLIYFQGNSAPDKSGLPSDRFSAERTGGSVSTLTIQRTQQEDSAVYLCASSLDDSGQANYGYTFGSGTRLTVV.

This clone is deemed medium-sized. The gene calls are TRBV10-3 and TRBJ1-2, with D possibly TRBD1 on 6 matching bases. Trimming removed 4 bases at V and 2 bases at J, with 11 bases between. CDR3 length equals 14 residues. Germline-derived CDR1 and CDR2 are ENHRY and SYGVKD. The CDR3 sequence: CAISGTGKNYGYTF. The CDR3 bases are TGTGCCATCAGTGGCACAGGGAAAAACTATGGCTACACCTTC.

This clone was counted only a few times. The V call is TRBV7-9, the J call TRBJ1-1; possibly TRBD1 for D (5 bases). Trimming stripped 2 bases from V and 4 bases from J, with 11 bases between. CDR3 length: 14 amino acids. Germline CDR1 is SEHNR and CDR2 is FQNEAQ (reference sequence). The CDR3 DNA reads TGTGCCAGCAGCTTACAGGGATTGGGCACTGAAGCTTTCTTT. It codes for CASSLQGLGTEAFF.

The table lists this clone with a few counts. V is TRBV5-1 and J is TRBJ2-3; D is unresolved. The germline V and J ends were trimmed by 3 bases and 5 bases, with 10 bases remaining between them. This CDR3 is 13 amino acids long. Per germline, CDR1 SGHRS and CDR2 YFSETQ. As DNA, the CDR3 is TGCGCCAGCAGCTCACCCTCCGGAGATACGCAGTATTTT. Translation: CASSSPSGDTQYF.

The V and J genes are TRBV2 and TRBJ2-5; D is possibly TRBD1 or TRBD2 (5 bases each). The V gene lost 4 bases and the J gene lost 9 bases, with 9 bases spanning the gap. The CDR3 has 11 residues. Germline CDR1 and CDR2: SNHLY and FYNNEI. The DNA of the CDR3 is TGTGCCAGCAGTGGCGAGGGACCCCAGTACTTC. It yields the protein CASSGEGPQYF.

V and J are TRBV7-2 and TRBJ2-7; 7 bases line up with TRBD1. The V gene end was trimmed by 5 bases and the J gene end by 2 bases; junction bases not matched to a gene: 3. Germline assignment: CDR1 SGHTA and CDR2 FQGNSA. This CDR3 has 13 residues. The CDR3 loop reads CASSHGTAYEQYF. In DNA, the CDR3 is TGTGCCAGCAGCCACGGGACAGCCTACGAGCAGTACTTC.

This clone was seen at least ten times. The J gene is TRBJ2-2, the V gene TRBV7-2; D is ambiguous. CDR1 is SGHTA and CDR2 is FQGNSA in the germline V gene. CDR3 length: 13 residues. Deletions cut 6 bases from V and 7 bases from J, with 12 bases between. The CDR3 is CASSRRQNGELFF. CDR3 DNA: TGTGCCAGCAGTCGGAGACAAAACGGGGAGCTGTTTTTT.

This clone was seen more than once but under ten times. This chain joins TRBV4-1 and TRBJ2-5; D not certain. The CDR3 has 15 residues. Between the trimmed V and J ends, which lost 3 bases and 4 bases, there was a span of 15 bases. Germline CDR1 MGHRA, CDR2 YSYEKL. CDR3 sequence reads: CASSQSENRGETQYF. The CDR3 bases are TGCGCCAGCAGCCAGTCGGAAAACCGCGGAGAGACCCAGTACTTC.

This rearrangement joins TRBV7-9 to TRBJ2-5; 7 bases are a match to TRBD2. Trimming at V came to 3 bases and at J to 2 bases, leaving 3 bases not matched to a gene. The CDR3 spans 14 residues. Germline V gene data show CDR1 as SEHNR and CDR2 as FQNEAQ (reference sequence). The CDR3 region is CASSFLREQETQYF. Here the CDR3 DNA reads TGTGCCAGCAGCTTTCTGCGGGAGCAAGAGACCCAGTACTTC. Complete variable domain (other parts from reference TRBV7-9 and TRBJ2-5): DTGVSQNPRHKITKRGQNVTFRCDPISEHNRLYWYRQTLGQGPEFLTYFQNEAQLEKSRLLSDRFSAERPKGSFSTLEIQRTEQGDSAMYLCASSFLREQETQYFGPGTRLLVL.

V and J are TRBV7-2 and TRBJ2-3, with 7 bases identical to TRBD2. V trimming: 5 bases; J trimming: 3 bases; junction bases outside the gene matches: 11. Germline CDR1 SGHTA, CDR2 FQGNSA. The CDR3 is 16 amino acids. The CDR3 loop reads CASSTRGAGTTDTQYF. In DNA form, the CDR3 reads TGTGCCAGCAGCACCCGGGGAGCGGGAACGACAGATACGCAGTATTTT.

In DNA form, the CDR3 reads TGTGCCATCAGTATTGGACTAGCGGGAGGGTACGAGCAGTACTTC. Its translation is CAISIGLAGGYEQYF. The rearrangement joins TRBV10-3 to TRBJ2-7; 15 positions agree with TRBD2. The CDR3 totals 15 residues. Germline V gene data show CDR1 as ENHRY and CDR2 as SYGVKD. The V gene end was trimmed by 5 bases and the J gene end by 4 bases; junction bases not matched to a gene: 3.

This clone has more than one count but fewer than ten. The V and J genes are TRBV6-5 and TRBJ2-7, with TRBD2 matching over 12 bases. This CDR3 is 14 amino acids long. The germline V gene encodes CDR1 MNHEY and CDR2 SVGAGI. V was pared by 2 bases and J by 7 bases, with 3 bases of the junction left unmatched. The CDR3 nucleotides are TGTGCCAGCAGTTACGGGGGGACTAGCGGGGAGCAGTACTTC. Residues: CASSYGGTSGEQYF.

There are a few counts of this clone. This chain connects TRBV5-6 to TRBJ2-7; possibly TRBD2 for D (7 bases). The germline V gene has CDR1 SGHDT and CDR2 YYEEEE. The CDR3 consists of 15 residues. V lost 5 bases, J lost 3 bases, and 18 bases lay in between. This chain's CDR3 is CASRSVRGDNYEQYF. CDR3 sequence (DNA): TGTGCCAGCAGATCTGTCCGGGGGGACAACTACGAGCAGTACTTC.

The table lists this clone with a few counts. The chain recombines TRBV5-4 with TRBJ1-2; D is perhaps TRBD1 (5 bases). The length of the CDR3 is 14 residues. Trimming removed 5 bases at V and 5 bases at J, with 16 bases between. The V gene's germline CDR1 is SGHNT and CDR2 YYREEE (reference sequence). In DNA form, the CDR3 reads TGTGCCAGCAGTTACGAAGGGGCCGATTATGGCTACACCTTC. Translating gives CASSYEGADYGYTF.

This clone came up a few times. The junction departs from germline at one end; a sequencing error may be responsible. The chain couples TRBV7-7 to TRBJ2-5; weak D call: TRBD1 (5 bases). The CDR3 spans 15 residues. Germline V CDR1 and CDR2: SSHAT, FNYEAQ (reference sequence). The CDR3 protein is CASSFGPGRQETQYF. CDR3 bases: TGTGCTAGCAGCTTCGGACCAGGGCGACAAGAGACCCAGTACTTC. The variable domain in full, completed from reference TRBV7-7 and TRBJ2-5, reads GAGVSQSPRYKVTKRGQDVTLRCDPISSHATLYWYQQALGQGPEFLTYFNYEAQPDKSGLPSDRFSAERPEGSISTLTIQRTEQRDSAMYRCASSFGPGRQETQYFGPGTRLLVL.

There are a few counts of this clone. The chain couples TRBV5-1 to TRBJ1-2, with D tentatively TRBD1 (6 bases). This CDR3 has 16 residues. Trimming removed 0 bases from V and 5 bases from J, with 17 bases in between. CDR1 SGHRS and CDR2 YFSETQ come from the germline V gene. CDR3 region: CASSLDRARGLYGYTF. DNA for the CDR3: TGCGCCAGCAGCTTGGACAGGGCGAGGGGACTTTATGGCTACACCTTC. The variable domain in full, with the rest retrieved from reference TRBV5-1 and TRBJ1-2, is KAGVTQTPRYLIKTRGQQVTLSCSPISGHRSVSWYQQTPGQGLQFLFEYFSETQRNKGNFPGRFSGRQFSNSRSEMNVSTLELGDSALYLCASSLDRARGLYGYTFGSGTRLTVV.

The J gene is TRBJ1-5, the V gene TRBV18; tentatively, D is TRBD1 (5 bases). The CDR3 runs 14 residues. Per the germline V gene, CDR1 is KGHSH and CDR2 is LQKENI. V was pared by 4 bases and J by 2 bases, with 9 bases between. The CDR3 nucleotides read TGTGCCAGCTCACAGGGGCAGGGCAATCAGCCCCAGCATTTT. This sequence encodes CASSQGQGNQPQHF. The full variable domain, in which reference TRBV18 and TRBJ1-5 provide the parts outside the CDR3, is NAGVMQNPRHLVRRRGQEARLRCSPMKGHSHVYWYRQLPEEGLKFMVYLQKENIIDESGMPKERFSAEFPKEGPSILRIQQVVRGDSAAYFCASSQGQGNQPQHFGDGTRLSIL.

The V call is TRBV28, the J call TRBJ2-7; the D gene is possibly TRBD2 (6 bases). The length of the CDR3 is 12 residues. Germline V gene sequence: CDR1 MDHEN, CDR2 SYDVKM. Trimming took 6 bases from V and 3 from J, leaving 9 bases between them. The CDR3 DNA sequence: TGTGCCAGCAGCCGGGGGTTCTACGAGCAGTACTTC. This encodes CASSRGFYEQYF.

The sample holds many counts of this clone. The chain couples TRBV13 to TRBJ1-4; D unclear. V was shortened by 7 bases and J by 2 bases, with 11 bases between the two germline ends. CDR1 is PRHDT and CDR2 is FYEKMQ in the germline V gene (reference sequence). The CDR3 is 14 amino acids. The CDR3 region is CASTKGATNEKLFF. In DNA form, the CDR3 reads TGTGCCAGCACCAAAGGAGCGACTAATGAAAAACTGTTTTTT.

On this clone: The same CDR3 arises from other DNA sequences in this sample as well. In nucleotides, the CDR3 is TGTGCCAGCAGTTTAGGCGGCCGCAGCAATCAGCCCCAGCATTTT. Amino acids: CASSLGGRSNQPQHF. V gene TRBV28 combines with J gene TRBJ1-5; D is uncertain. Trimming removed 2 bases from V and 1 base from J, with 9 bases in between. This CDR3 comprises 15 residues. The germline V gene has CDR1 MDHEN and CDR2 SYDVKM.

The chain couples TRBV29-1 to TRBJ2-7; 9 bases are a match to TRBD1. J gave up 4 bases and V 7 bases, and 8 bases lay outside the gene matches. This CDR3 spans 13 amino acids. Germline CDR1 is SQVTM and CDR2 is ANQGSEA. The CDR3 DNA follows: TGCAGCGATACCGGGACAGGGATTTACGAGCAGTACTTC. Amino acids: CSDTGTGIYEQYF.

The rearrangement uses TRBV28 and TRBJ2-1; D remains unclear. V was trimmed by 1 base and J by 6 bases, leaving 7 bases between them. The CDR3 sequence is 13 residues long. Germline loops: CDR1 MDHEN, CDR2 SYDVKM. As DNA, the CDR3 is TGTGCCAGCAGTTTATTTCCCGCCAATGAGCAGTTCTTC. Amino acids: CASSLFPANEQFF.

This clone has a handful of counts. The V call is TRBV10-3, the J call TRBJ2-1; D may be TRBD1 (6 bases). Germline CDR1 and CDR2: ENHRY and SYGVKD. The CDR3 sequence is 14 residues long. Trimming cost V 11 bases and J 0 bases, with 14 bases left between them. In DNA form, the CDR3 reads TGTGCCGCAAGCAGGGGCAGCTCCTACAATGAGCAGTTCTTC. Amino acid sequence: CAASRGSSYNEQFF.

The chain uses TRBV7-2 and TRBJ1-5; no definite D call. Trimming removed 3 bases at V and 3 bases at J, with 9 bases between. This CDR3 region has 14 residues. Germline V gene lookup returns CDR1 SGHTA and CDR2 FQGNSA. The CDR3 DNA reads as TGTGCCAGCAGCTTTGGCAGAGACAATCAGCCCCAGCATTTT. Translating it yields CASSFGRDNQPQHF.

This clone was picked up many times. In DNA, the CDR3 is TGCAGCGTACAGAAGAAGAGTCAGGGAGACTATGGCTACACCTTC. Protein: CSVQKKSQGDYGYTF. This chain connects TRBV29-1 to TRBJ1-2; D possibly corresponds to TRBD1 (5 bases). Germline-derived CDR1 and CDR2 are SQVTM and ANQGSEA. V shed 6 bases and J shed 3 bases, with 20 bases lying between them. There are 15 residues in the CDR3.